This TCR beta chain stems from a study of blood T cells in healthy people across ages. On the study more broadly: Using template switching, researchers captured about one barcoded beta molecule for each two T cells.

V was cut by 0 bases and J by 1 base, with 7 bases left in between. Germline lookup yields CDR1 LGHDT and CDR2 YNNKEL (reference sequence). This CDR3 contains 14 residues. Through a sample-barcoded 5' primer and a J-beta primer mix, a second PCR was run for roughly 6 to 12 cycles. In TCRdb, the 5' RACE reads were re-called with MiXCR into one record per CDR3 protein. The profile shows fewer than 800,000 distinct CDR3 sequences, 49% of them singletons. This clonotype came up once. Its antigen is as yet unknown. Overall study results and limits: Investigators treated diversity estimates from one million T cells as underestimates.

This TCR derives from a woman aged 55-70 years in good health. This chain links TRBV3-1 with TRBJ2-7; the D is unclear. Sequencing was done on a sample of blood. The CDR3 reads CASSQDTASYEQYF. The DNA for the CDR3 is TGTGCCAGCAGCCAAGATACAGCTTCCTACGAGCAGTACTTC.